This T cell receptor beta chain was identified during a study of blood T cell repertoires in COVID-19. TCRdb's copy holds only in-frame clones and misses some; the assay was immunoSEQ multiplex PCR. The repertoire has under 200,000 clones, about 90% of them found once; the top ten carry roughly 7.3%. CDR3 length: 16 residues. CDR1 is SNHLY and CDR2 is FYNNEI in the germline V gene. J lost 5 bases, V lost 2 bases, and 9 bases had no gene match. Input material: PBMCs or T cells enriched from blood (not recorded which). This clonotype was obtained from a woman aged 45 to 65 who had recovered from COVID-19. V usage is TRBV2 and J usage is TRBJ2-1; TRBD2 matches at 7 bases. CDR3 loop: CASSEISGWGDNEQFF. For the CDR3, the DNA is TGTGCCAGCAGTGAAATTAGCGGGTGGGGGGACAATGAGCAGTTCTTC.